This entry is about one T cell receptor beta chain. What it binds is unknown. A universal primer site was added by template switching, and unique molecular identifiers were carried by the cDNA. One entry per CDR3 protein results from TCRdb running MiXCR on the 5' RACE reads. In the table there are a few hundred thousand distinct CDR3 sequences, 15% to 20% of which are singletons. Between the trimmed V and J ends, which lost 5 bases and 10 bases, there was a span of 18 bases. This CDR3 contains 14 residues. The germline V gene has CDR1 MNHEY and CDR2 SVGEGT. These data come from a study of identical twins. Study-level points and caveats: Zero-insertion analyses could be partly confounded by invariant MAIT and iNKT cells. Insertions were reduced in abundant cord blood beta clonotypes but not in memory repertoires.

The rearrangement uses TRBV6-2 or TRBV6-3 and TRBJ2-1; possibly TRBD2 for D (5 bases). Material: naive T cells sorted from blood. This receptor was identified in a man in his fifties or sixties in good health. CDR3 sequence: CASSTSSPRLEQFF. CDR3 sequence (DNA): TGTGCCAGCAGTACCTCTAGCCCGAGATTGGAGCAGTTCTTC.